The 8 T cell receptor beta chains presented below share a single source sample, sequenced in a study of cytomegalovirus exposure and HLA in healthy donors. Primers: 60 Vbeta forward and 13 Jbeta reverse. Profiling relied on immunoSEQ multiplex PCR, and the TCRdb table lists in-frame clones only, not all of them. Seen here are 130,000 to 150,000 clones, roughly 78% observed once, and the top ten hold 2.2%. The sequenced sample was PBMCs. All receptors come from a man under 40 in good health and CMV-seronegative.

This chain's CDR3 is CASSLVGSRLMNTEAFF. CDR3 DNA: TGTGCCAGCAGTTTAGTCGGATCCAGACTCATGAACACTGAAGCTTTCTTT. The chain links TRBV28 to TRBJ1-1; no clear D. The V and J ends lost 2 bases and 0 bases respectively, with 16 bases between them. There are 17 residues in the CDR3. From germline, CDR1 is MDHEN and CDR2 SYDVKM.

There are a few counts of this clone. The CDR3 nucleotides are TGCAGCGTAACCGGGAGGTGGGATACGCAGTATTTT. Translation: CSVTGRWDTQYF. This sequence joins TRBV29-1 and TRBJ2-3, with 7 nucleotides matching TRBD2. V shed 6 bases, J shed 6 bases, and the junction held 6 bases outside the gene matches. Germline V gene data show CDR1 as SQVTM and CDR2 as ANQGSEA. This CDR3 has 12 amino acids.

J is TRBJ2-5 and V is TRBV15, with D unclear. This CDR3 has 14 residues. The V end was cut by 1 base, the J end by 2 bases, with 8 bases between. Germline V CDR1 and CDR2: LNHNV, YYDKDF (reference sequence). CDR3 amino acids: CATSRGAVQETQYF. The CDR3 bases are TGTGCCACCAGCAGAGGGGCAGTTCAAGAGACCCAGTACTTC.

CDR3 sequence (DNA): TGTGCCAGCAGTGAGTCCAGGACAGGGGCCTATGGCTACACCTTC. Protein: CASSESRTGAYGYTF. The gene calls are TRBV2 and TRBJ1-2; 9 bases are a match to TRBD1. The CDR3 runs 15 residues. V shed 3 bases and J 4 bases; nucleotides not matched to a gene: 6. Germline V gene lookup returns CDR1 SNHLY and CDR2 FYNNEI.

V usage is TRBV11-2 and J usage is TRBJ1-2, with 10 bases matching TRBD1. The junction had 2 bases not matched to a gene; V was cut back by 3 bases and J by 4 bases. Germline CDR1 and CDR2: SGHAT and FQNNGV. CDR3 length: 14 residues. CDR3 loop: CASSLGQGSYGYTF. CDR3 bases: TGTGCCAGCAGCTTGGGACAGGGGAGCTATGGCTACACCTTC.

This chain links TRBV6-5 with TRBJ1-3, with 9 bases aligning to TRBD1. After removal of 6 bases from V and 0 bases from J, the junction contained 3 bases not matched to a gene. Germline lookup yields CDR1 MNHEY and CDR2 SVGAGI. The CDR3 is 15 residues long. For the CDR3, the DNA is TGTGCCAGCAGAACGACAGGGGGCTCTGGAAACACCATATATTTT. It yields the protein CASRTTGGSGNTIYF.

The chain recombines TRBV28 with TRBJ1-1; 8 bases line up with TRBD1. The trim removed 6 bases at V and 1 base at J, leaving 7 bases unmatched. The CDR3 is made up of 15 amino acids. Per the germline V gene, CDR1 is MDHEN and CDR2 is SYDVKM. The CDR3 nucleotides are TGTGCCAGCAGCATAAGACAGGGGTCGAACACTGAAGCTTTCTTT. It yields the protein CASSIRQGSNTEAFF.

CDR3 loop: CASSFRQTPWAFF. CDR3 nucleotides: TGTGCCAGCAGCTTCCGACAGACGCCCTGGGCTTTCTTT. This chain joins TRBV7-2 and TRBJ1-1; D might be TRBD1 (5 bases). Germline lookup yields CDR1 SGHTA and CDR2 FQGNSA. V was cut by 3 bases and J by 11 bases, with 16 bases left in between. This CDR3 region has 13 residues.